Following are 9 T cell receptor beta chains from one sample sequenced in a study of OX40 agonist ivuxolimab in advanced cancers. Generated by immunoSEQ multiplex PCR, the TCRdb table keeps only in-frame clones and is missing some. Of 90,000 to 100,000 clones listed, 80% to 90% are singletons. The source was CD4+ or CD8+ T cells sorted from blood, collected in a trial of the OX40 agonist ivuxolimab. These receptors all stem from an adult with an advanced solid tumor such as melanoma, head and neck, liver or kidney cancer.

J is TRBJ2-1 and V is TRBV7-9; 8 bases fit TRBD1. The CDR3 totals 12 residues. V was clipped by 3 bases and J by 12 bases; unmatched bases: 4. The V gene's germline CDR1 is SEHNR and CDR2 FQNEAQ (reference sequence). The CDR3 DNA reads TGTGCCAGCAGCTTGCAGGGGGCGACGCAGTTCTTC. As protein: CASSLQGATQFF. The variable domain in full, completed from reference TRBV7-9 and TRBJ2-1, reads DTGVSQNPRHKITKRGQNVTFRCDPISEHNRLYWYRQTLGQGPEFLTYFQNEAQLEKSRLLSDRFSAERPKGSFSTLEIQRTEQGDSAMYLCASSLQGATQFFGPGTRLTVL.

This clone appeared a few times. In nucleotides, the CDR3 is TGTGCCAGCAGGTCTCTACTAAGCACAGATACGCAGTATTTT. Protein product: CASRSLLSTDTQYF. The chain employs TRBV2 and TRBJ2-3; D gene unclear. This CDR3 region has 14 residues. V was cut by 6 bases and J by 0 bases, with 10 bases left in between. Looked up from germline, CDR1 is SNHLY and CDR2 is FYNNEI.

This chain connects TRBV2 to TRBJ1-5, with D tentatively TRBD1 (5 bases). The CDR3 extends over 13 amino acids. The V and J ends lost 4 bases and 2 bases respectively, with 6 bases between them. Germline CDR1 and CDR2: SNHLY and FYNNEI. CDR3 sequence (DNA): TGTGCCAGCAGTGGGGGGGGCAATCAGCCCCAGCATTTT. Protein product: CASSGGGNQPQHF. Together with reference TRBV2 and TRBJ1-5, the CDR3 gives the full variable domain: EPEVTQTPSHQVTQMGQEVILRCVPISNHLYFYWYRQILGQKVEFLVSFYNNEISEKSEIFDDQFSVERPDGSNFTLKIRSTKLEDSAMYFCASSGGGNQPQHFGDGTRLSIL.

The V call is TRBV18, the J call TRBJ2-3, with TRBD1 matching over 7 bases. The CDR3 runs 12 residues. V lost 3 bases, J lost 11 bases, and 5 bases stayed unmatched. The germline V gene encodes CDR1 KGHSH and CDR2 LQKENI. CDR3 amino acids: CASSPGDSRQYF. For the CDR3, the DNA is TGTGCCAGCTCACCGGGGGACAGTAGGCAGTATTTT.

The rearrangement joins TRBV7-2 to TRBJ2-4, with D perhaps being TRBD1 or TRBD2 (5 bases each). The V end lost 3 bases, the J end lost 6 bases, and 12 bases lay between the germline ends. The CDR3 covers 14 residues. The germline V gene encodes CDR1 SGHTA and CDR2 FQGNSA. The CDR3 DNA reads as TGTGCCAGCAGCTTCCAGGGACGGGGAAACATTCAGTACTTC. This encodes CASSFQGRGNIQYF. Using reference TRBV7-2 and TRBJ2-4 for the parts outside the CDR3, the full variable domain is GAGVSQSPSNKVTEKGKDVELRCDPISGHTALYWYRQSLGQGLEFLIYFQGNSAPDKSGLPSDRFSAERTGGSVSTLTIQRTQQEDSAVYLCASSFQGRGNIQYFGAGTRLSVL.

The CDR3 DNA is TGTGCCAGTATAGGGACAGGGAACACCGGGGAGCTGTTTTTT. As protein: CASIGTGNTGELFF. This chain uses TRBV19 with TRBJ2-2; 8 bases line up with TRBD1. Losses at the gene ends were 7 bases for V and 1 base for J; bases not matched to a gene: 2. This CDR3 has 14 residues. The germline CDR1 and CDR2 sequences are LNHDA and SQIVND (reference sequence).

The chain has TRBV2 and TRBJ2-2; a weak D match, TRBD2 (6 bases). V gave up 6 bases and J gave up 2 bases, with 10 bases separating them. Germline-derived CDR1 and CDR2 are SNHLY and FYNNEI. This CDR3 is built from 14 residues. This chain's CDR3 is CASRGSGNTGELFF. The CDR3 nucleotides read TGTGCCAGCAGGGGTAGCGGTAACACCGGGGAGCTGTTTTTT.

This chain uses TRBV6-5 with TRBJ1-1, with D possibly TRBD1 on 5 matching bases. Germline CDR1 MNHEY, CDR2 SVGAGI. The CDR3 totals 15 residues. With 7 bases removed from V and 0 bases from J, the gap between germline ends came to 15 bases. CDR3 DNA sequence: TGTGCCAGCATCCCCCCGGCAGGGCTGAACACTGAAGCTTTCTTT. Translated, it gives CASIPPAGLNTEAFF.

The chain employs TRBV7-2 and TRBJ2-1; D gene uncertain. Per the germline V gene, CDR1 is SGHTA and CDR2 is FQGNSA. The CDR3 contains 12 residues. Trimming left V 5 bases short and J 10 bases short, with 12 bases between. The CDR3 nucleotides read TGTGCCAGCAGCCCGCGGATAGCCGAGCAGTTCTTC. As protein: CASSPRIAEQFF.